The 32 T cell receptor beta chains presented below share a single source sample, sequenced in a study of shared clonotypes between healthy human individuals. Naive CD8 cells lacked CD45RO and underwent positive selection for CCR7, leaving out terminally differentiated effector memory CD45RA+ cells. Here immunoSEQ multiplex PCR was the method, and the copy in TCRdb shows in-frame clones only, minus some. The data hold more than 2 million clones, with less than 95% observed a single time. Input material: naive CD8+ T cells sorted from blood. The receptors shown here come from a man aged 18-30 years in good health.

V gene TRBV19 combines with J gene TRBJ1-2; 8 bases map to TRBD1. V shed 4 bases and J 3 bases; nucleotides not matched to a gene: 7. Germline loops: CDR1 LNHDA, CDR2 SQIVND (reference sequence). The CDR3 totals 15 residues. The CDR3: CASSRSDREYYGYTF. CDR3 sequence (DNA): TGTGCCAGTAGTAGGTCGGACAGGGAGTACTATGGCTACACCTTC.

The rearrangement joins TRBV4-1 to TRBJ2-5; TRBD2 is a possible D gene (5 bases). The CDR3 covers 15 residues. The germline gives CDR1 MGHRA, CDR2 YSYEKL. Trimming removed 1 base from V and 5 bases from J, with 14 bases in between. This CDR3 is CASSQVGSGAETQYF. In DNA form, the CDR3 reads TGCGCCAGCAGCCAAGTGGGCAGCGGTGCCGAGACCCAGTACTTC.

V and J are TRBV7-6 and TRBJ2-5, with D possibly being TRBD1 (5 bases). V was pared by 5 bases and J by 5 bases, with 12 bases between. Germline-derived CDR1 and CDR2 are SGHVS and FNYEAQ. The CDR3 extends over 13 amino acids. The CDR3 region has the DNA TGTGCCAGCAGCCCCAGGGTACGGGAGACCCAGTACTTC. Translation gives CASSPRVRETQYF.

This clone appeared once. V usage is TRBV7-6 and J usage is TRBJ2-7, with D perhaps assigned TRBD1 or TRBD2 (6 bases each). Germline V gene sequence: CDR1 SGHVS, CDR2 FNYEAQ. The CDR3 covers 13 residues. V lost 1 base to trimming and J lost 5 bases, with 9 bases between them. CDR3 residues: CASSLEEGDEQYF. The CDR3 nucleotides read TGTGCCAGCAGCTTAGAGGAGGGGGACGAGCAGTACTTC.

The V call is TRBV4-3, the J call TRBJ2-1; D is uncertain. Germline CDR1 is LGHNA and CDR2 is YSLEER. The CDR3 is 16 residues long. Trimming left V 0 bases short and J 1 base short, with 10 bases between. In nucleotides, the CDR3 is TGCGCCAGCAGCCAAGAGCTCGGCGATTCCTACAATGAGCAGTTCTTC. Its protein is CASSQELGDSYNEQFF.

J is TRBJ1-1 and V is TRBV25-1, with unresolved D. In germline, CDR1 is MGHDK, CDR2 SYGVNS. The CDR3 is 11 amino acids. The V gene lost 10 bases and the J gene lost 4 bases, with 10 bases spanning the gap. CDR3 protein: CATQFGTEAFF. The CDR3 region has the DNA TGTGCCACCCAATTTGGCACTGAAGCTTTCTTT.

The chain couples TRBV29-1 to TRBJ2-1; the D is unclear. Germline CDR1 reads SQVTM; CDR2 reads ANQGSEA. Trimming stripped 1 base from V and 5 bases from J, with 6 bases between. The CDR3 runs 12 residues. The DNA of the CDR3 is TGCAGCGTTGAAGGTCTAAACAATGAGCAGTTCTTC. The encoded protein is CSVEGLNNEQFF.

This clone was picked up one time. The V and J genes are TRBV9 and TRBJ1-1; no clear D gene. From germline, CDR1 is SGDLS and CDR2 YYNGEE. With 3 bases removed from V and 0 bases from J, the gap between germline ends came to 9 bases. This CDR3 contains 14 residues. The DNA for the CDR3 is TGTGCCAGCAGCGACGGGAACATGAACACTGAAGCTTTCTTT. It encodes CASSDGNMNTEAFF.

V gene TRBV6-5 combines with J gene TRBJ2-7; TRBD2 is a possible D gene (6 bases). The germline gives CDR1 MNHEY, CDR2 SVGAGI. The germline V and J ends were trimmed by 6 bases and 0 bases, with 15 bases remaining between them. There are 15 residues in the CDR3. CDR3 residues: CASRTGVGSSYEQYF. CDR3 sequence (DNA): TGTGCCAGCAGGACGGGGGTCGGAAGCTCCTACGAGCAGTACTTC.

The chain recombines TRBV7-9 with TRBJ2-7, with D perhaps matching TRBD2 (5 bases). Trimming cost V 2 bases and J 0 bases, with 8 bases left between them. Germline V gene data show CDR1 as SEHNR and CDR2 as FQNEAQ (reference sequence). This CDR3 contains 14 residues. Here the CDR3 DNA reads TGTGCCAGCAGCTTAAGGGAGAGCTCCTACGAGCAGTACTTC. Translating gives CASSLRESSYEQYF.

This sequence joins TRBV6-5 and TRBJ2-7; 8 bases are a match to TRBD1. This CDR3 has 15 residues. Germline CDR1 MNHEY, CDR2 SVGAGI. The trim removed 2 bases at V and 6 bases at J, leaving 9 bases unmatched. CDR3 sequence reads: CASSYLGQGVPEQYF. Written as DNA, the CDR3 is TGTGCCAGCAGTTACCTAGGACAGGGAGTTCCCGAGCAGTACTTC.

V gene TRBV6-1 combines with J gene TRBJ1-1, with D possibly matching TRBD1 (6 bases). The CDR3 spans 15 residues. V dropped 3 bases and J dropped 4 bases, with 15 bases sitting between them. Germline CDR1 reads MNHNS; CDR2 reads SASEGT. Here the CDR3 DNA reads TGTGCCAGCAGTGACAGGACAGCGGTCAGCACTGAAGCTTTCTTT. Translation: CASSDRTAVSTEAFF.

The V call is TRBV30, the J call TRBJ1-1; D is uncertain. CDR3 length: 14 residues. The germline gives CDR1 GTSNPN, CDR2 SVGIG (reference sequence). Between the trimmed V and J ends, which lost 0 bases and 1 base, there was a span of 9 bases. CDR3 nucleotide sequence: TGTGCCTGGAGTGTAAGAGCAGAGAACACTGAAGCTTTCTTT. This translates into CAWSVRAENTEAFF.

The chain couples TRBV11-2 to TRBJ2-1; 7 nucleotides align to TRBD1. V trimming: 3 bases; J trimming: 10 bases; junction bases outside the gene matches: 15. This CDR3 contains 16 residues. The germline V gene has CDR1 SGHAT and CDR2 FQNNGV. CDR3 region: CASSFFRDRAWWEQFF. Written as DNA, the CDR3 is TGTGCCAGCAGCTTCTTCCGTGACAGGGCTTGGTGGGAGCAGTTCTTC.

This clone came up once. The V gene is TRBV29-1, the J gene TRBJ2-2, with D possibly TRBD2 on 6 matching bases. The CDR3 sequence is 15 residues long. Trimming took off 7 bases at V and 3 bases at J, with 18 bases between the two ends. The V gene's germline CDR1 is SQVTM and CDR2 ANQGSEA. The CDR3 loop is CSGLGEREYTGELFF. CDR3 DNA sequence: TGCAGCGGATTAGGGGAACGGGAGTACACCGGGGAGCTGTTTTTT.

The rearrangement links TRBV7-6 to TRBJ2-7; D not certain. CDR1 SGHVS and CDR2 FNYEAQ come from the germline V gene. CDR3 length: 13 residues. V was clipped by 1 base and J by 7 bases, with 11 bases between them. This CDR3 is CASSLGALAEQYF. Here the CDR3 DNA reads TGTGCCAGCAGCTTAGGGGCACTTGCAGAGCAGTACTTC.

The chain joins TRBV30 to TRBJ2-7; 11 positions match TRBD1. V lost 3 bases to trimming and J lost 5 bases; unmatched junction nucleotides: 6. The CDR3 totals 14 residues. Germline V gene lookup returns CDR1 GTSNPN and CDR2 SVGIG (reference sequence). The CDR3 protein is CAWSYPGQGDEQYF. The CDR3 nucleotides read TGTGCCTGGAGCTACCCGGGACAGGGGGACGAGCAGTACTTC.

The chain has TRBV4-1 and TRBJ2-1; D is possibly TRBD1 or TRBD2 (5 bases each). Trimming pared 5 bases from V and 5 bases from J, leaving 13 bases between. CDR3 length equals 14 residues. The germline CDR1 and CDR2 sequences are MGHRA and YSYEKL. The CDR3 sequence is CASSSMGVDNEQFF. CDR3 coding DNA: TGCGCCAGCAGCTCAATGGGGGTGGACAATGAGCAGTTCTTC.

This chain's CDR3 is CASSIDGSFSNQPQHF. The CDR3, as DNA: TGTGCCAGTAGTATAGACGGAAGTTTTAGCAATCAGCCCCAGCATTTT. The V and J genes are TRBV19 and TRBJ1-5; no reliable D call. The CDR3 loop spans 16 amino acids. Deletions cut 0 bases from V and 0 bases from J, with 9 bases between. Germline values: CDR1 LNHDA, CDR2 SQIVND (reference sequence).

This rearrangement joins TRBV7-9 to TRBJ2-7, with 12 bases matching TRBD2. Germline CDR1 reads SEHNR; CDR2 reads FQNEAQ (reference sequence). J gave up 6 bases and V 4 bases, and 4 bases lay outside the gene matches. This CDR3 comprises 14 residues. For the CDR3, the DNA is TGTGCCAGCAGCTACCGGACTAGCGGGACCGAGCAGTACTTC. Translation: CASSYRTSGTEQYF. Complete variable domain (other parts from reference TRBV7-9 and TRBJ2-7): DTGVSQNPRHKITKRGQNVTFRCDPISEHNRLYWYRQTLGQGPEFLTYFQNEAQLEKSRLLSDRFSAERPKGSFSTLEIQRTEQGDSAMYLCASSYRTSGTEQYFGPGTRLTVT.

Worth noting for this clone: In the same sample, other DNA sequences code for this CDR3. The rearrangement joins TRBV27 to TRBJ2-7, with D perhaps TRBD2 (6 bases). Trimming pared 3 bases from V and 7 bases from J, leaving 10 bases between. The CDR3 sequence is 12 residues long. Germline CDR1 reads MNHEY; CDR2 reads SMNVEV (reference sequence). CDR3 nucleotide sequence: TGTGCCAGCAGTTTGGGAGGAGGTGAGCAGTACTTC. Encoded protein: CASSLGGGEQYF.

The chain employs TRBV2 and TRBJ2-5; a weak D match, TRBD1 (6 bases). The V and J ends lost 5 bases and 1 base respectively, with 17 bases between them. This CDR3 comprises 16 residues. Per the germline V gene, CDR1 is SNHLY and CDR2 is FYNNEI. For the CDR3, the DNA is TGTGCCAGCAGTAAGGACAGAAGTAAGATCCAAGAGACCCAGTACTTC. The encoded protein is CASSKDRSKIQETQYF. The full variable domain, rest sourced from reference TRBV2 and TRBJ2-5, is EPEVTQTPSHQVTQMGQEVILRCVPISNHLYFYWYRQILGQKVEFLVSFYNNEISEKSEIFDDQFSVERPDGSNFTLKIRSTKLEDSAMYFCASSKDRSKIQETQYFGPGTRLLVL.

CDR3 in amino acids: CASSKQGQGTEAFF. CDR3 sequence (DNA): TGTGCCAGCAGTAAACAGGGACAGGGCACTGAAGCTTTCTTT. This rearrangement joins TRBV2 to TRBJ1-1, with 9 bases that match TRBD1. Trimming cost V 5 bases and J 4 bases; bases outside gene matches: 5. The V gene's germline CDR1 is SNHLY and CDR2 FYNNEI. The CDR3 has 14 residues.

The chain carries TRBV27 and TRBJ2-3, with 12 bases aligning to TRBD2. CDR3 size: 18 residues. Germline V gene lookup returns CDR1 MNHEY and CDR2 SMNVEV (reference sequence). J gave up 0 bases and V 0 bases, and 4 bases lay outside the gene matches. The CDR3 bases are TGTGCCAGCAGTTTATCCCCACTAGCGGGGGGAAGCACAGATACGCAGTATTTT. Protein sequence: CASSLSPLAGGSTDTQYF.

The genes are TRBV25-1 and TRBJ1-4; maybe TRBD1 (6 bases). Trimming cost V 4 bases and J 10 bases, with 13 bases left between them. The CDR3 sequence is 13 residues long. In germline, CDR1 is MGHDK, CDR2 SYGVNS. The CDR3 DNA follows: TGTGCCAGCAGTGCACAGGGTACTGGAAAACTGTTTTTT. It translates to CASSAQGTGKLFF.

This chain connects TRBV9 to TRBJ2-5, with D tentatively TRBD1 (6 bases). V was pared by 3 bases and J by 2 bases, with 14 bases between. The CDR3 covers 15 residues. Germline V gives CDR1 SGDLS, CDR2 YYNGEE. In DNA form, the CDR3 reads TGTGCCAGCAGCGCTCAGGGGTACGGTCAAGAGACCCAGTACTTC. Translated: CASSAQGYGQETQYF. Combining the CDR3 with reference TRBV9 and TRBJ2-5 gives the whole variable domain DSGVTQTPKHLITATGQRVTLRCSPRSGDLSVYWYQQSLDQGLQFLIQYYNGEERAKGNILERFSAQQFPDLHSELNLSSLELGDSALYFCASSAQGYGQETQYFGPGTRLLVL.

This clone showed up just once. The sample holds other DNA sequences that translate to the same CDR3. CDR3 sequence reads: CASSFTGYEQYF. The DNA of the CDR3 is TGCGCCAGCAGCTTCACAGGCTACGAGCAGTACTTC. V usage is TRBV5-1 and J usage is TRBJ2-7, with D perhaps matching TRBD1 (5 bases). V was cut by 2 bases and J by 3 bases, with 6 bases left in between. Germline V gene data show CDR1 as SGHRS and CDR2 as YFSETQ. The CDR3 consists of 12 residues.

This clone was seen only once. This rearrangement joins TRBV7-9 to TRBJ2-7, with D maybe TRBD2 (5 bases). The CDR3 contains 13 residues. V lost 1 base and J lost 7, with 11 bases in between. In germline, CDR1 is SEHNR, CDR2 FQNEAQ (reference sequence). The CDR3 is CASSLVGSGEQYF. CDR3 nucleotide sequence: TGTGCCAGCAGCTTAGTGGGGTCGGGAGAGCAGTACTTC. The full variable domain, in which reference TRBV7-9 and TRBJ2-7 provide the parts outside the CDR3, is DTGVSQNPRHKITKRGQNVTFRCDPISEHNRLYWYRQTLGQGPEFLTYFQNEAQLEKSRLLSDRFSAERPKGSFSTLEIQRTEQGDSAMYLCASSLVGSGEQYFGPGTRLTVT.

The rearrangement links TRBV28 to TRBJ1-5, with D possibly TRBD1 on 5 matching bases. The CDR3 runs to 13 residues. Germline V gene sequence: CDR1 MDHEN, CDR2 SYDVKM. Trimming cost V 6 bases and J 5 bases, with 11 bases left between them. The CDR3 reads CASSRDGDQPQHF. DNA for the CDR3: TGTGCCAGCAGCCGGGACGGAGATCAGCCCCAGCATTTT.

V usage is TRBV10-1 and J usage is TRBJ2-5, with D possibly matching TRBD2 (5 bases). This CDR3 has 14 residues. Trimming left V 1 base short and J 1 base short, with 7 bases between. Germline CDR1 WNHNN, CDR2 SYGVQD (reference sequence). The CDR3 nucleotides are TGCGCCAGCAGTGAGTTGGGGAGCCAAGAGACCCAGTACTTC. It yields the protein CASSELGSQETQYF.

This chain connects TRBV5-4 to TRBJ1-2; D perhaps matches TRBD1 (5 bases). Trimming left V 4 bases short and J 0 bases short, with 16 bases between. The CDR3 covers 16 residues. Germline lookup yields CDR1 SGHNT and CDR2 YYREEE (reference sequence). In nucleotides, the CDR3 is TGTGCCAGCAGCCCAGGGATCTCGTTAGCTAACTATGGCTACACCTTC. It specifies CASSPGISLANYGYTF. Using reference TRBV5-4 and TRBJ1-2 for the parts outside the CDR3, the full variable domain is ETGVTQSPTHLIKTRGQQVTLRCSSQSGHNTVSWYQQALGQGPQFIFQYYREEENGRGNFPPRFSGLQFPNYSSELNVNALELDDSALYLCASSPGISLANYGYTFGSGTRLTVV.

This chain connects TRBV5-8 to TRBJ2-1; 10 bases are shared with TRBD2. With V trimmed by 2 bases and J by 14 bases, 7 bases remained unmatched. Germline CDR1 is SGHTS and CDR2 is YDEGEE. The CDR3 contains 13 residues. CDR3 sequence (DNA): TGTGCCAGCAGCTTCCACCTAGCGGGAGTAGAGTTCTTC. It codes for CASSFHLAGVEFF.